This entry lists 15 T cell receptor beta chains sequenced from one sample in a study of T-cell reconstitution after alpha-beta-depleted transplantation in children. For TCRbeta, the library was prepared with unique molecular identifiers. TCRdb called the PCR reads again in MiXCR, with one record for every CDR3 protein. The sample lists 900,000 or so distinct CDR3 sequences; roughly 15% were seen once. The specimen comprised PBMCs, mostly from graft donor cells, sampled 360 days after TCRalphabeta/CD19-depleted stem cell transplant. These receptors were obtained from a male patient between 5 and 17 years old who had a stem cell transplant for acute lymphoblastic leukemia, so the T cells may come from the graft donor.

The sample holds many counts of this clonotype. The chain carries TRBV5-1 and TRBJ2-7, with TRBD2 identical over 7 bases. CDR3 length: 17 amino acids. The germline V gene has CDR1 SGHRS and CDR2 YFSETQ. V trimming: 2 bases; J trimming: 2 bases; junction bases outside the gene matches: 13. Here the CDR3 DNA reads TGCGCCAGCAGCTTTAAAATTGGGGACTATCCACCCTACGAGCAGTACTTC. This gives the protein CASSFKIGDYPPYEQYF.

V usage is TRBV19 and J usage is TRBJ2-1; perhaps D is TRBD1 or TRBD2 (6 bases each). The V end lost 2 bases, the J end lost 7 bases, and 15 bases lay between the germline ends. Per germline, CDR1 LNHDA and CDR2 SQIVND (reference sequence). The CDR3 consists of 15 residues. The CDR3 sequence: CASSIRRGQWNEQFF. CDR3 coding DNA: TGTGCCAGTAGTATACGCCGGGGGCAGTGGAATGAGCAGTTCTTC. Full variable domain (missing parts from reference TRBV19 and TRBJ2-1): DGGITQSPKYLFRKEGQNVTLSCEQNLNHDAMYWYRQDPGQGLRLIYYSQIVNDFQKGDIAEGYSVSREKKESFPLTVTSAQKNPTAFYLCASSIRRGQWNEQFFGPGTRLTVL.

This clonotype came up a few times. This chain connects TRBV6-1 to TRBJ2-5, with D possibly TRBD2 on 5 matching bases. Trimming took off 1 base at V and 3 bases at J, with 9 bases between the two ends. The CDR3 has 14 amino acids. The germline CDR1 and CDR2 sequences are MNHNS and SASEGT. The CDR3 DNA sequence: TGTGCCAGCAGTGAAGGGAGCGGCAAAGAGACCCAGTACTTC. As protein: CASSEGSGKETQYF.

At least ten counts were recorded for this clonotype. The chain recombines TRBV11-2 with TRBJ2-5, with 16 bases aligning to TRBD2. V lost 0 bases and J lost 5; bases outside the gene matches: 9. The germline CDR1 and CDR2 sequences are SGHAT and FQNNGV. CDR3 size: 19 residues. For the CDR3, the DNA is TGTGCCAGCAGCTTAGATCTGGGACTAGCGGGAGGGAATTGGGAGACCCAGTACTTC. It yields the protein CASSLDLGLAGGNWETQYF.

The gene calls are TRBV6-1 and TRBJ2-7; 11 bases line up with TRBD2. The V segment lost 7 bases and the J segment 4 bases; nucleotides outside the gene matches: 6. Germline CDR1 MNHNS, CDR2 SASEGT. The CDR3 extends over 14 amino acids. The CDR3, as DNA: TGTGCCAGCAAGGGGGGACTAGCGGATTACGAGCAGTACTTC. Its translation is CASKGGLADYEQYF.

In its sample, this clonotype was seen a few times. For the CDR3, the DNA is TGTGCCAGCTCACCACGAAATAGCGGGAACTCCTACAATGAGCAGTTCTTC. This encodes CASSPRNSGNSYNEQFF. V gene TRBV18 combines with J gene TRBJ2-1; 8 positions agree with TRBD2. Trimming removed 1 base from V and 0 bases from J; junction bases left unmatched: 5. This CDR3 comprises 17 residues. Germline V lookup: CDR1 KGHSH, CDR2 LQKENI.

Here the CDR3 DNA reads TGTGCCAGCAGCTTAACTAGCGGGACTAGGGAGACCCAGTACTTC. Translating it yields CASSLTSGTRETQYF. The chain links TRBV7-3 to TRBJ2-5, with 8 bases identical to TRBD2. Germline V lookup: CDR1 SGHTA, CDR2 FQGTGA. The CDR3 is made up of 15 amino acids. Germline trimming cut 0 bases from V and 5 bases from J; bases unmatched to any gene: 5.

This clonotype occurred many times. V and J are TRBV6-5 and TRBJ2-1; 7 positions agree with TRBD2. Germline V gene sequence: CDR1 MNHEY, CDR2 SVGAGI. CDR3 length: 14 residues. Unmatched junction bases numbered 5, after V lost 2 bases and J lost 7 bases. This CDR3 reads CASSYGPGGNEQFF. CDR3 coding DNA: TGTGCCAGCAGTTACGGTCCGGGAGGAAATGAGCAGTTCTTC.

This chain links TRBV12-3 or TRBV12-4 with TRBJ2-2; 15 nucleotides align to TRBD2. The CDR3 totals 17 residues. Trimming cost V 4 bases and J 5 bases; bases outside gene matches: 5. The CDR3 loop reads CASSSRGTSGRTGELFF. DNA of the CDR3: TGTGCCAGCAGTTCCCGGGGGACTAGCGGGAGGACCGGGGAGCTGTTTTTT.

This clonotype was observed a few times. The chain uses TRBV5-5 and TRBJ1-5; 10 bases are shared with TRBD1. This CDR3 has 15 amino acids. CDR1 and CDR2 (germline): SGHKS, YYEKEE (reference sequence). Germline trimming cut 3 bases from V and 4 bases from J; bases unmatched to any gene: 4. This CDR3 is CASSWWTGGNQPQHF. CDR3 nucleotides: TGTGCCAGCAGCTGGTGGACAGGGGGGAATCAGCCCCAGCATTTT.

This sequence joins TRBV27 and TRBJ2-1, with TRBD2 matching 8 bases. The CDR3 runs 16 residues. V shed 5 bases and J 4 bases; nucleotides not matched to a gene: 10. Germline V gene lookup returns CDR1 MNHEY and CDR2 SMNVEV (reference sequence). The CDR3 coding sequence is TGTGCCAGCAGTGACCAGACTAGCGCCTTTTACAATGAGCAGTTCTTC. Its protein is CASSDQTSAFYNEQFF.

This sequence joins TRBV7-2 and TRBJ2-3, with 8 bases matching TRBD2. The V segment lost 0 bases and the J segment 4 bases; nucleotides outside the gene matches: 3. The CDR3 length is 15 residues. From germline, CDR1 is SGHTA and CDR2 FQGNSA. The CDR3 DNA follows: TGTGCCAGCAGCTTAGCTAGCGGGATAGCAGATACGCAGTATTTT. It encodes CASSLASGIADTQYF.

The V gene is TRBV4-1, the J gene TRBJ1-1, with 8 bases aligning to TRBD1. The J segment lost 11 bases and the V segment lost 3 bases, leaving 23 bases of the junction unmatched. Germline lookup yields CDR1 MGHRA and CDR2 YSYEKL. This CDR3 comprises 18 residues. The CDR3 DNA follows: TGCGCCAGCAGCCAGGGCGGAGGACAGGGACGGCGGAGGCGGTGGGCTTTCTTT. It encodes CASSQGGGQGRRRRWAFF.

The CDR3 spells CASSLGASLGEQYF. CDR3 DNA sequence: TGTGCCAGCAGCTTAGGCGCCAGCCTGGGAGAGCAGTACTTC. The chain recombines TRBV7-9 with TRBJ2-7; D is uncertain. V was trimmed by 1 base and J by 7 bases, leaving 14 bases between them. The CDR3 is made up of 14 amino acids. Looked up from germline, CDR1 is SEHNR and CDR2 is FQNEAQ (reference sequence). The whole variable domain, filled in from reference TRBV7-9 and TRBJ2-7, reads DTGVSQNPRHKITKRGQNVTFRCDPISEHNRLYWYRQTLGQGPEFLTYFQNEAQLEKSRLLSDRFSAERPKGSFSTLEIQRTEQGDSAMYLCASSLGASLGEQYFGPGTRLTVT.

This clonotype came up once. A clone one base away is much larger, so this may be a read error. This chain links TRBV29-1 with TRBJ2-1; weak D call: TRBD1 (6 bases). Germline loops: CDR1 SQVTM, CDR2 ANQGSEA. The CDR3 runs 15 residues. V was trimmed by 6 bases and J by 6 bases, leaving 21 bases between them. CDR3 loop: CSVPSLTGRSNEQFF. CDR3 nucleotide sequence: TGCAGCGTCCCCTCGCTAACAGGGCGCTCCAATGAGCAGTTCTTC.